This TCR beta chain was sequenced for a study of cytomegalovirus exposure and HLA in healthy donors. Overall study results and limits: Both high specificity and high sensitivity reportedly marked the classifier's diagnosis of cytomegalovirus status.

Turning to this clone: What it recognizes is unknown.

This table comes from immunoSEQ multiplex PCR, and its TCRdb copy is limited to in-frame clones, with some not included. The sample includes about 110,000 clones, almost 96% of them seen just once. With 3 bases clipped from V and 0 bases from J, the junction kept 9 bases outside the gene matches. The CDR3 runs to 19 residues. Germline V gene data show CDR1 as MDHEN and CDR2 as SYDVKM. This TCR was recovered from a woman younger than 30 in good health and CMV-seronegative. Input material: PBMCs. This sequence joins TRBV28 and TRBJ2-6, with 9 nucleotides matching TRBD1. CDR3 in amino acids: CASSFPPMTGGSGANVLTF. CDR3 bases: TGTGCCAGCAGTTTCCCGCCGATGACAGGGGGCTCTGGGGCCAACGTCCTGACTTTC.